This T cell receptor (beta chain) was sequenced in a study of blood T cell repertoires in COVID-19. Turning to the study itself: Donors in the United States, Italy and Spain gave samples during acute or convalescent COVID-19. From T cells, B-cell-depleted T cells, or PBMCs came the material, which was cDNA or gDNA.

The length of the CDR3 is 14 residues. The germline V gene encodes CDR1 SGHTA and CDR2 FQGNSA. Losses at the gene ends were 5 bases for V and 3 bases for J; bases not matched to a gene: 7. Authors' processing steps: Reference gene primers were amplified, and this amplification served to estimate nucleated cell counts. The table came from immunoSEQ multiplex PCR; TCRdb's copy has only in-frame clones and leaves some out. Clone size and V and J calls were adopted from that table, with D and trimming inferred from the DNA. The repertoire includes some 250,000 clones, around four fifths of them detected once, and just over 8.5% sits in the top ten.

The chain recombines TRBV7-2 with TRBJ2-7; 7 bases match TRBD1. Sequencing input: peripheral blood. The receptor's source is a man between 35 and 55 years old with active or convalescent COVID-19. Written as DNA, the CDR3 is TGTGCCAGCAGCGAGATGGGGGACAGCTACGAGCAGTACTTC. Amino acids: CASSEMGDSYEQYF. The variable domain in full, completed from reference TRBV7-2 and TRBJ2-7, reads GAGVSQSPSNKVTEKGKDVELRCDPISGHTALYWYRQSLGQGLEFLIYFQGNSAPDKSGLPSDRFSAERTGGSVSTLTIQRTQQEDSAVYLCASSEMGDSYEQYFGPGTRLTVT.